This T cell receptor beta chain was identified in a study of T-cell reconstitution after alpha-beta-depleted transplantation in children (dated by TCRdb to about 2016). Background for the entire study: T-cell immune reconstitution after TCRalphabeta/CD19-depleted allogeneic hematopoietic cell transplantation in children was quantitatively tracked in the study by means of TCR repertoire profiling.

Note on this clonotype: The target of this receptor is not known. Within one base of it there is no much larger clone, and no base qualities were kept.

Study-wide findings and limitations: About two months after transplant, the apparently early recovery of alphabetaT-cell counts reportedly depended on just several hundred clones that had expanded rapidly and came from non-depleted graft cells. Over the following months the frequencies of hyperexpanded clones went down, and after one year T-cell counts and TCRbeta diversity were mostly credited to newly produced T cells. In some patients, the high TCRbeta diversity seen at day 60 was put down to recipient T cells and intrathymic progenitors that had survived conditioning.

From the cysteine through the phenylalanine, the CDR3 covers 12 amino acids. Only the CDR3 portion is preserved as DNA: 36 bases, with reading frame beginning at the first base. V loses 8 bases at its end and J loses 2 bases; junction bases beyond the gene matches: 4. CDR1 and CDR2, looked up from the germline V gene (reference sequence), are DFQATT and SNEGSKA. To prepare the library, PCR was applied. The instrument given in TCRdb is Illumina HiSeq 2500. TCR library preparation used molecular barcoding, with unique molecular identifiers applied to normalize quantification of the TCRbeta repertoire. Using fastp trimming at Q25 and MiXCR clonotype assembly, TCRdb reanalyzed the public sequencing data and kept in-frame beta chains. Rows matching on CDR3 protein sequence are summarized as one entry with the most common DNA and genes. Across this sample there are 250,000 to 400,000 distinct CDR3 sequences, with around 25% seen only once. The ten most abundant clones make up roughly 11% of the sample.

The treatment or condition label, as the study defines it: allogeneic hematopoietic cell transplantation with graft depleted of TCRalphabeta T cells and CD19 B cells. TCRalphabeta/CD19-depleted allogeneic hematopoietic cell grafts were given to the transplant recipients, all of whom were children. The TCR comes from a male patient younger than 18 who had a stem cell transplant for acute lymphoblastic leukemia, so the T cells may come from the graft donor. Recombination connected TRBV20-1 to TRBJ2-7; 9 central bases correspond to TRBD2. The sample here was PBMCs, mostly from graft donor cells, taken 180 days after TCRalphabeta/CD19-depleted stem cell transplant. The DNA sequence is TGCAGTATGGGACTAGCCGCCTACGAGCAGTACTTC. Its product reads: CSMGLAAYEQYF.